What follows are 25 T cell receptor beta chains derived from one specimen sequenced in a study of OX40 agonist ivuxolimab in advanced cancers. TCRdb's copy holds only in-frame clones and misses some; the assay was immunoSEQ multiplex PCR. The sample contains about 27,000 clones, over 85% of which appear only once. Sequenced material: CD4+ or CD8+ T cells sorted from blood, taken in a trial of the OX40 agonist ivuxolimab. These receptors were taken from an adult with an advanced solid tumor such as melanoma, head and neck, liver or kidney cancer.

This chain connects TRBV5-5 to TRBJ1-5, with D perhaps matching TRBD1 (5 bases). The germline V gene encodes CDR1 SGHKS and CDR2 YYEKEE (reference sequence). The CDR3 length is 15 residues. V lost 5 bases, J lost 1 base, and 13 bases lay in between. The DNA of the CDR3 is TGTGCCAGCAGATCCAGGGAGGGGAGCAATCAGCCCCAGCATTTT. Protein product: CASRSREGSNQPQHF.

This clone was found a few times. The chain has TRBV28 and TRBJ2-7; either TRBD1 or TRBD2 may fit D (6 bases each). Germline V gene lookup returns CDR1 MDHEN and CDR2 SYDVKM. The V and J ends lost 5 bases and 3 bases respectively, with 23 bases between them. The CDR3 length is 17 residues. CDR3 loop: CASSPRGASVQLYEQYF. In DNA form, the CDR3 reads TGTGCCAGCAGTCCTAGGGGGGCTAGCGTTCAACTCTACGAGCAGTACTTC.

V usage is TRBV28 and J usage is TRBJ2-7, with 10 nucleotides matching TRBD2. J gave up 2 bases and V 7 bases, and 5 bases lay outside the gene matches. Germline values: CDR1 MDHEN, CDR2 SYDVKM. The CDR3 contains 14 residues. The CDR3 reads CASTTSGIPYEQYF. The CDR3 DNA follows: TGTGCCAGCACCACTAGCGGGATACCCTACGAGCAGTACTTC.

The chain employs TRBV5-1 and TRBJ2-3, with D unclear. Trimming took off 2 bases at V and 4 bases at J, with 14 bases between the two ends. There are 15 residues in the CDR3. Germline V gene lookup returns CDR1 SGHRS and CDR2 YFSETQ. This CDR3 reads CASSLLAVPPDTQYF. The CDR3 nucleotides are TGCGCCAGCAGCTTATTAGCAGTCCCTCCAGATACGCAGTATTTT.

The rearrangement links TRBV5-4 to TRBJ2-7; TRBD1 aligns across 7 bases. V dropped 4 bases and J dropped 6; count of bases not matched to a gene: 4. Germline V lookup: CDR1 SGHNT, CDR2 YYREEE (reference sequence). This CDR3 region has 12 residues. The CDR3 is CASSAGTAEQYF. The CDR3 DNA follows: TGTGCCAGCAGCGCAGGGACAGCCGAGCAGTACTTC.

The genes are TRBV10-3 and TRBJ2-1; 7 nucleotides match TRBD2. The CDR3 loop spans 15 amino acids. V lost 3 bases, J lost 4 bases, and 6 bases stayed unmatched. Germline-derived CDR1 and CDR2 are ENHRY and SYGVKD. The CDR3 DNA reads TGTGCCATCAGTGACGGGCTAGCGGAATACAATGAGCAGTTCTTC. Protein product: CAISDGLAEYNEQFF.

The CDR3 region has the DNA TGTGCCAGTAGTATTGGGTACGGACCAAATCAGCCCCAGCATTTT. Translation: CASSIGYGPNQPQHF. J is TRBJ1-5 and V is TRBV19, with no clear D. The CDR3 runs 15 residues. CDR1 and CDR2 from the germline V gene are LNHDA and SQIVND (reference sequence). With 3 bases removed from V and 4 bases from J, the gap between germline ends came to 13 bases. The full variable domain, with the rest looked up from reference TRBV19 and TRBJ1-5, is DGGITQSPKYLFRKEGQNVTLSCEQNLNHDAMYWYRQDPGQGLRLIYYSQIVNDFQKGDIAEGYSVSREKKESFPLTVTSAQKNPTAFYLCASSIGYGPNQPQHFGDGTRLSIL.

The rearrangement uses TRBV5-5 and TRBJ1-5; a weak D match, TRBD1 (6 bases). From germline, CDR1 is SGHKS and CDR2 YYEKEE (reference sequence). The V end was cut by 0 bases, the J end by 5 bases, with 9 bases between. This CDR3 is 14 amino acids long. CDR3 residues: CASSLEQGHQPQHF. CDR3 in DNA: TGTGCCAGCAGCTTGGAACAGGGCCATCAGCCCCAGCATTTT.

V is TRBV2 and J is TRBJ2-7, with D perhaps assigned TRBD1 or TRBD2 (6 bases each). This CDR3 has 14 amino acids. Germline V CDR1 and CDR2: SNHLY, FYNNEI. The V and J ends lost 2 bases and 2 bases respectively, with 10 bases between them. This chain's CDR3 is CASSERGAAYEQYF. The CDR3 DNA reads as TGTGCCAGCAGTGAAAGGGGGGCAGCCTACGAGCAGTACTTC.

V gene TRBV11-2 combines with J gene TRBJ2-2; the match to TRBD1 covers 9 bases. This CDR3 is built from 18 residues. J was trimmed by 5 bases and V by 3 bases; bases with no gene match: 13. Looked up from germline, CDR1 is SGHAT and CDR2 is FQNNGV. The CDR3 protein is CASSFPGQGQLETGELFF. The CDR3 DNA sequence: TGTGCCAGCAGCTTCCCCGGACAGGGGCAATTGGAAACCGGGGAGCTGTTTTTT.

The chain uses TRBV4-1 and TRBJ2-7, with TRBD2 identical over 7 bases. Germline CDR1 and CDR2: MGHRA and YSYEKL. This CDR3 region has 16 residues. V was clipped by 3 bases and J by 4 bases; unmatched bases: 12. The CDR3 DNA follows: TGCGCCAGCAGCCACTCCTCCCTAGCGGCACCTTACGAGCAGTACTTC. This translates into CASSHSSLAAPYEQYF.

This rearrangement joins TRBV11-3 to TRBJ2-7; weak D call: TRBD1 (6 bases). V was pared by 4 bases and J by 1 base, with 8 bases between. The V gene's germline CDR1 is SGHNT and CDR2 YENEEA. This CDR3 is 13 amino acids long. The CDR3 reads CASSSDRSYEQYF. In DNA, the CDR3 is TGTGCCAGCAGCTCCGACAGGTCCTACGAGCAGTACTTC.

This chain joins TRBV19 and TRBJ1-4; TRBD1 is a possible D gene (6 bases). Germline V gives CDR1 LNHDA, CDR2 SQIVND (reference sequence). The CDR3 is made up of 13 amino acids. With 10 bases removed from V and 4 bases from J, the gap between germline ends came to 13 bases. The CDR3 DNA follows: TGTGCCACCGCAGACAGGAATAATGAAAAACTGTTTTTT. It codes for CATADRNNEKLFF.

The chain links TRBV11-3 to TRBJ2-7; D not resolved. This CDR3 contains 11 residues. Per germline, CDR1 SGHNT and CDR2 YENEEA. Trimming left V 4 bases short and J 0 bases short, with 1 base between. CDR3: CASSYSYEQYF. CDR3 in DNA: TGTGCCAGCAGCTACTCCTACGAGCAGTACTTC.

This rearrangement joins TRBV9 to TRBJ1-3; a possible D gene is TRBD1 (5 bases). The CDR3 has 14 residues. V lost 5 bases and J 3 bases, leaving 12 bases between the germline ends. Germline CDR1 SGDLS, CDR2 YYNGEE. Here the CDR3 DNA reads TGTGCCAGCAGTGGCTCCACAGGTGGAAACACCATATATTTT. Protein: CASSGSTGGNTIYF. The full variable domain, with the rest looked up from reference TRBV9 and TRBJ1-3, is DSGVTQTPKHLITATGQRVTLRCSPRSGDLSVYWYQQSLDQGLQFLIQYYNGEERAKGNILERFSAQQFPDLHSELNLSSLELGDSALYFCASSGSTGGNTIYFGEGSWLTVV.

This clone was counted a single time. The chain joins TRBV28 to TRBJ2-1; a possible D gene is TRBD2 (5 bases). Trimming left V 4 bases short and J 8 bases short, with 15 bases between. This CDR3 comprises 14 residues. Germline CDR1 MDHEN, CDR2 SYDVKM. CDR3 sequence: CASSSLAGADEQFF. In DNA, the CDR3 is TGTGCCAGCAGTTCCCTAGCCGGAGCGGATGAGCAGTTCTTC.

V is TRBV5-1 and J is TRBJ2-3, with 10 bases matching TRBD2. From germline, CDR1 is SGHRS and CDR2 YFSETQ. After removal of 4 bases from V and 1 base from J, the junction contained 9 bases not matched to a gene. The CDR3 loop spans 17 amino acids. CDR3 protein: CASSQYSGTSGTDTQYF. DNA for the CDR3: TGCGCCAGCAGCCAATACTCCGGGACTAGCGGCACAGATACGCAGTATTTT.

This clone turned up a few times. The V and J genes are TRBV7-9 and TRBJ1-2, with D possibly matching TRBD1 (5 bases). Germline CDR1 SEHNR, CDR2 FQNEAQ (reference sequence). The V gene lost 0 bases and the J gene lost 4 bases, with 12 bases spanning the gap. The CDR3 length is 15 residues. The CDR3 sequence is CASSLAQDTLYGYTF. Here the CDR3 DNA reads TGTGCCAGCAGCTTAGCCCAGGACACCCTCTATGGCTACACCTTC.

The chain recombines TRBV4-2 with TRBJ2-3; TRBD2 aligns across 11 bases. V lost 5 bases to trimming and J lost 2 bases; unmatched junction nucleotides: 6. Per germline, CDR1 LGHNA and CDR2 YNFKEQ. The CDR3 is 16 residues long. Written as DNA, the CDR3 is TGTGCCAGCAGCATCACTAGCGGGGGACCCACAGATACGCAGTATTTT. It is translated as CASSITSGGPTDTQYF.

The chain is built from TRBV6-9 and TRBJ2-3; the match to TRBD2 covers 12 bases. The V gene end was trimmed by 9 bases and the J gene end by 0 bases; junction bases not matched to a gene: 10. Looked up from germline, CDR1 is MNHGY and CDR2 is SVAAGI. The CDR3 has 17 amino acids. The CDR3 nucleotides are TGTGCCAGTCTACTAGCGGGGGGCCCTTATAGCACAGATACGCAGTATTTT. This encodes CASLLAGGPYSTDTQYF.

The J gene is TRBJ2-3, the V gene TRBV9; either TRBD1 or TRBD2 may fit D (6 bases each). The germline V gene encodes CDR1 SGDLS and CDR2 YYNGEE. Deletions cut 0 bases from V and 0 bases from J, with 20 bases between. This CDR3 is built from 19 residues. The CDR3 DNA follows: TGTGCCAGCAGCGTAGATGGGGGGCCCCATTCCTCTAGCACAGATACGCAGTATTTT. As protein: CASSVDGGPHSSSTDTQYF. The variable domain in full, with the rest retrieved from reference TRBV9 and TRBJ2-3, is DSGVTQTPKHLITATGQRVTLRCSPRSGDLSVYWYQQSLDQGLQFLIQYYNGEERAKGNILERFSAQQFPDLHSELNLSSLELGDSALYFCASSVDGGPHSSSTDTQYFGPGTRLTVL.

The chain couples TRBV7-6 to TRBJ2-7; D is ambiguous. In germline, CDR1 is SGHVS, CDR2 FNYEAQ. The CDR3 totals 13 residues. V was cut by 3 bases and J by 5 bases, with 11 bases left in between. In DNA, the CDR3 is TGTGCCAGCAGCTTTAGTAGTGTCAACGAGCAGTACTTC. Protein product: CASSFSSVNEQYF. Full variable domain (remainder filled in from reference TRBV7-6 and TRBJ2-7): GAGVSQSPRYKVTKRGQDVALRCDPISGHVSLYWYRQALGQGPEFLTYFNYEAQQDKSGLPNDRFSAERPEGSISTLTIQRTEQRDSAMYRCASSFSSVNEQYFGPGTRLTVT.

This sequence joins TRBV13 and TRBJ2-5; D is unclear. V lost 5 bases and J lost 3, with 10 bases in between. The CDR3 totals 13 residues. The germline V gene has CDR1 PRHDT and CDR2 FYEKMQ (reference sequence). The CDR3 region has the DNA TGTGCCAGCAGCCTTCGGACCGAAGAGACCCAGTACTTC. It codes for CASSLRTEETQYF.

The V gene is TRBV14, the J gene TRBJ1-1, with D possibly matching TRBD1 (5 bases). The germline V and J ends were trimmed by 6 bases and 0 bases, with 20 bases remaining between them. The CDR3 is 17 residues long. Per the germline V gene, CDR1 is SGHDN and CDR2 is FVKESK. The chain's CDR3 is CASSPAGVAGMNTEAFF. CDR3 nucleotides: TGTGCCAGCAGTCCAGCGGGGGTAGCAGGGATGAACACTGAAGCTTTCTTT.

This clone was found once. The chain has TRBV19 and TRBJ1-1; no reliable D call. Per the germline V gene, CDR1 is LNHDA and CDR2 is SQIVND (reference sequence). Trimming removed 3 bases at V and 1 base at J, with 12 bases between. There are 15 residues in the CDR3. CDR3 residues: CASSIGGETNTEAFF. CDR3 coding DNA: TGTGCCAGTAGTATCGGCGGTGAGACGAACACTGAAGCTTTCTTT.